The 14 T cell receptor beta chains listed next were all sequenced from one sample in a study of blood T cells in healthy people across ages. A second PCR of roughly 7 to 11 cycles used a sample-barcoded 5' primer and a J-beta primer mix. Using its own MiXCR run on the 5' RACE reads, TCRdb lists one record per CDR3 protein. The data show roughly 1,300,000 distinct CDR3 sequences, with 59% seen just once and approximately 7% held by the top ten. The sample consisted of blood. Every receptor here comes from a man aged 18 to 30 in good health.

The CDR3 DNA follows: TGTGCCAGCAGTTCAACCTTGGACAGGAGTTACTCCTACGAGCAGTACTTC. Encoded protein: CASSSTLDRSYSYEQYF. The chain links TRBV12-3 or TRBV12-4 to TRBJ2-7, with 7 positions matching TRBD1. The CDR3 runs 17 residues. Germline trimming cut 4 bases from V and 0 bases from J; bases unmatched to any gene: 12.

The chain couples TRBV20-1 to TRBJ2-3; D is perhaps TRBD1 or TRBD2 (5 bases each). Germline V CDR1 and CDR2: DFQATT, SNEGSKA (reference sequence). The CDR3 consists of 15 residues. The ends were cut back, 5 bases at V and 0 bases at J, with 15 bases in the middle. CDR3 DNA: TGCAGTGCTGCCCCCGGGACGAGAAGCACAGATACGCAGTATTTT. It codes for CSAAPGTRSTDTQYF.

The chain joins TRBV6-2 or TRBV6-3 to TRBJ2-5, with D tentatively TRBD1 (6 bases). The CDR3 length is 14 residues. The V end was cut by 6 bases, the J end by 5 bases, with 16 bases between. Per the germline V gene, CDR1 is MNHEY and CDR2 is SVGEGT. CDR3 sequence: CASSRTGKVETQYF. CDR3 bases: TGTGCCAGCAGCCGAACAGGGAAGGTGGAGACCCAGTACTTC.

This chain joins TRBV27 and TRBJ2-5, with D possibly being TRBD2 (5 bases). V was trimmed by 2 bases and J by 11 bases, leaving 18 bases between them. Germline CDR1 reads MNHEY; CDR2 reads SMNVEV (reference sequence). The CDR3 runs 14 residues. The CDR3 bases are TGTGCCAGCAGTTTAATAGGTAGCGTGGGTGAGCAGTACTTC. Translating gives CASSLIGSVGEQYF.

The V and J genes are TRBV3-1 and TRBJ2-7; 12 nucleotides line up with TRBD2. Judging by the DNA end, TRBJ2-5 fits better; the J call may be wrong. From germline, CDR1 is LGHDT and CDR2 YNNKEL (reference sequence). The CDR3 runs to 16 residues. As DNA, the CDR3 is TGTGCCAGCAGCTATCTACTAGCGGGAGGTCAGGAGACCCAGTACTTC. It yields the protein CASSYLLAGGQETQYF.

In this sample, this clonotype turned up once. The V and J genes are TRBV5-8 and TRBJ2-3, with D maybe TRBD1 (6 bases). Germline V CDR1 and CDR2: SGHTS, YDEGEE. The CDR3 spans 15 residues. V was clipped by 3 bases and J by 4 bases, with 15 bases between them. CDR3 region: CASSSLQGFPDTQYF. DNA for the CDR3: TGTGCCAGCAGCTCCTTACAGGGTTTCCCAGATACGCAGTATTTT.

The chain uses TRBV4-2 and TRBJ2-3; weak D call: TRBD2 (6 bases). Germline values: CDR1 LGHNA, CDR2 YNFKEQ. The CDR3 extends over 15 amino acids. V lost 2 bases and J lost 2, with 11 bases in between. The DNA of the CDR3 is TGTGCCAGCAGCCAAACTAGCTATACCACAGATACGCAGTATTTT. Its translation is CASSQTSYTTDTQYF.

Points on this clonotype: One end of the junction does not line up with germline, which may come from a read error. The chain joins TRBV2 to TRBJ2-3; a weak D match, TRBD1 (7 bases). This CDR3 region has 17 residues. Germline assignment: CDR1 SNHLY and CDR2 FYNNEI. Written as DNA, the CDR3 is TGTGCCAGCAGGGTCTCGCTTGGCGGGATGGGGACAGATGCGCAGTATTTT. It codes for CASRVSLGGMGTDAQYF.

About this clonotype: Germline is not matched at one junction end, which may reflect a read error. The CDR3 is CSARGLGTEAFF. The CDR3 nucleotides read TGTAGTGCTAGGGGGCTAGGCACTGAAGCTTTCTTT. The V call is TRBV20-1, the J call TRBJ1-1, with 7 bases fitting TRBD1. The CDR3 loop spans 12 amino acids. CDR1 is DFQATT and CDR2 is SNEGSKA in the germline V gene (reference sequence).

The CDR3 spells CAIGGSTNEKLFF. For the CDR3, the DNA is TGTGCCATCGGAGGGAGTACGAATGAAAAACTGTTTTTT. This chain connects TRBV10-3 to TRBJ1-4; D uncertain. Germline V gives CDR1 ENHRY, CDR2 SYGVKD. CDR3 length: 13 amino acids. The V gene lost 8 bases and the J gene lost 5 bases, with 12 bases spanning the gap.

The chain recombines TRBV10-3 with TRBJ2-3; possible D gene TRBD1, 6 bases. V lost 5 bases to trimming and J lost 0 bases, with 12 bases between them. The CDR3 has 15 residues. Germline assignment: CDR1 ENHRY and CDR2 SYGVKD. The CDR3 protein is CAISKTGKSTDTQYF. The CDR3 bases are TGTGCCATCAGTAAAACAGGGAAAAGCACAGATACGCAGTATTTT.

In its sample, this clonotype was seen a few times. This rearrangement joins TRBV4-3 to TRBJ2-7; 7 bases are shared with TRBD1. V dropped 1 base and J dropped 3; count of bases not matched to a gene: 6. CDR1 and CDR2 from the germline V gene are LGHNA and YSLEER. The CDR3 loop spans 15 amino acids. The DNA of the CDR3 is TGCGCCAGCAGCCAAGGATGGACAGGCGACTACGAGCAGTACTTC. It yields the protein CASSQGWTGDYEQYF.

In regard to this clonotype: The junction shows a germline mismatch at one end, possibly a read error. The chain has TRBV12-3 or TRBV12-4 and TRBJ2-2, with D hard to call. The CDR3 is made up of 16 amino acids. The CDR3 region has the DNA TGCGCCAGCAGTTTAGGGCAGACCTCGAACACCGGGGAGCTGTTTTTT. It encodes CASSLGQTSNTGELFF.

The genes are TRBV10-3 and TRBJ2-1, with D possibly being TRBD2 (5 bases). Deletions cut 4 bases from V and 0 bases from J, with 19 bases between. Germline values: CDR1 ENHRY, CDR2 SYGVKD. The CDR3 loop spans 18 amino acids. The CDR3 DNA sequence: TGTGCCATCAGTGGGGGAGAAGCGCAGGCCAGCTCCTACAATGAGCAGTTCTTC. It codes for CAISGGEAQASSYNEQFF.